This T cell receptor beta chain derives from a study of T cell repertoires in cytomegalovirus infection. TCRdb reprocessed the reads via MiXCR and lists one record per CDR3 protein. The table lists about 680,000 distinct CDR3 sequences, about 24% of them singletons. Between the trimmed V and J ends, which lost 4 bases and 6 bases, there was a span of 9 bases. Germline-derived CDR1 and CDR2 are MDHEN and SYDVKM. The CDR3 has 12 residues. The TCR was taken from a human donor in good health (CMV status not recorded). Some clones in this sample may be carry-over from other donors' samples. The source material was CD8+ T cells from PBMCs. The J gene is TRBJ2-5, the V gene TRBV28; D is unclear. CDR3 amino acids: CASSYPGQTQYF. The CDR3 DNA follows: TGTGCCAGCAGTTACCCCGGACAGACCCAGTACTTC.